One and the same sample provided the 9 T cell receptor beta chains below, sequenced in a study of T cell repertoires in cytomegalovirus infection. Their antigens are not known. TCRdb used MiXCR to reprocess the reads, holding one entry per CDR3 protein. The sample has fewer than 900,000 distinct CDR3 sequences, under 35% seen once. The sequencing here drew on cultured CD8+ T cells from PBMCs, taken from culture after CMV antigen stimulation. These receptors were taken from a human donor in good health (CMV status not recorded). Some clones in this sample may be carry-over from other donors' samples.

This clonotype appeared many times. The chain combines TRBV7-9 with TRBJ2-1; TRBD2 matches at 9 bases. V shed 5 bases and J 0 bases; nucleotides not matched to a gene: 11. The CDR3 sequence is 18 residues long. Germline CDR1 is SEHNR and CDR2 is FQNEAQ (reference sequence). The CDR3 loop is CASSPPAGGSVSYNEQFF. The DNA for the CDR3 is TGTGCCAGCAGCCCCCCAGCGGGGGGATCGGTCTCCTACAATGAGCAGTTCTTC.

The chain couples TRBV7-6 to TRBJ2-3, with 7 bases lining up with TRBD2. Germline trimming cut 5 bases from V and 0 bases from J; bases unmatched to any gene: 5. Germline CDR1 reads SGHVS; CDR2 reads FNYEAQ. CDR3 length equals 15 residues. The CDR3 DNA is TGTGCCAGCAGCAAGAGCGGGGAGAGCACAGATACGCAGTATTTT. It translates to CASSKSGESTDTQYF.

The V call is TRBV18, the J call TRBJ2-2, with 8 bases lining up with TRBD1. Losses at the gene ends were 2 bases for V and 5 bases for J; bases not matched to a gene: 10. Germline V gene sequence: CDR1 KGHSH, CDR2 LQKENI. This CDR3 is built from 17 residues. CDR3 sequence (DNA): TGTGCCAGCTCACCAACCAGGACAGGGCGAAAGACCGGGGAGCTGTTTTTT. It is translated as CASSPTRTGRKTGELFF.

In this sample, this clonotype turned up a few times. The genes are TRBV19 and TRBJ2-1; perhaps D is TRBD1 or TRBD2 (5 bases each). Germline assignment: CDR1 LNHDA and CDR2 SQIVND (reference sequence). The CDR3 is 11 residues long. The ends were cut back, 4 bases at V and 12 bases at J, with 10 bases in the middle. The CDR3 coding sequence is TGTGCCAGTAGTAAAGCGAGGGGGCAGTTCTTC. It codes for CASSKARGQFF.

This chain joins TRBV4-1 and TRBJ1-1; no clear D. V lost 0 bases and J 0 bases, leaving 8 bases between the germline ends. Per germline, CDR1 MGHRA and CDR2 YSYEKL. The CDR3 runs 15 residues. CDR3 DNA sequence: TGCGCCAGCAGCCAAGAAGGCCCCATGAACACTGAAGCTTTCTTT. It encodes CASSQEGPMNTEAFF.

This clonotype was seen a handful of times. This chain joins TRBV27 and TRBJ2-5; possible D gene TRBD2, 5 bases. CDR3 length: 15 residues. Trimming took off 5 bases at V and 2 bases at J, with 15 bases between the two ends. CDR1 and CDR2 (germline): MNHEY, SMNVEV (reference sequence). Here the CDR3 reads CASSPRPSGQETQYF. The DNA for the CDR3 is TGTGCCAGCAGTCCCAGACCCTCGGGACAAGAGACCCAGTACTTC.

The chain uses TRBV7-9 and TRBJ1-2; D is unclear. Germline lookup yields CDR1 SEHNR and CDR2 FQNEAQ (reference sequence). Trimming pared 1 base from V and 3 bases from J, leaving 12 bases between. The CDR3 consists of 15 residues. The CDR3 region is CASSLDFGLHYGYTF. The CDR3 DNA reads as TGTGCCAGCAGCTTAGATTTTGGGCTACACTATGGCTACACCTTC.

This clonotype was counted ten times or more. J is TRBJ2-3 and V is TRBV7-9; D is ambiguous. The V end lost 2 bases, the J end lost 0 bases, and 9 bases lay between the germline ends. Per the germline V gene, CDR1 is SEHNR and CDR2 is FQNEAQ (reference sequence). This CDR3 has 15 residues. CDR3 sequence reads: CASSLSVSSTDTQYF. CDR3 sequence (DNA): TGTGCCAGCAGCTTATCGGTTTCTAGCACAGATACGCAGTATTTT.

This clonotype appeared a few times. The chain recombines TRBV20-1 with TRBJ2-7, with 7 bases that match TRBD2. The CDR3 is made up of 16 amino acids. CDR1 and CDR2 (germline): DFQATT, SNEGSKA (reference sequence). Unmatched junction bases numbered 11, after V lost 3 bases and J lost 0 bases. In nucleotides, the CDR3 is TGCAGTGCTAGCGCCCCCCGGCGGGGGAACTCCTACGAGCAGTACGTC. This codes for CSASAPRRGNSYEQYV.